The 10 T cell receptor beta chains listed next were all sequenced from one sample in a study of regulatory T cells in long-lasting Graves disease. Arm-PCR of CDR3 regions and iRepertoire HTBI primers were used to build TCR beta libraries. TCRdb reprocessed the multiplex PCR reads via MiXCR and lists one record per CDR3 protein. The sample yields about 400,000 distinct CDR3 sequences, about 20% seen once. Described time point: persistent/refractory GD, antithyroid drugs over 5 years with positive TRAb. The TCR library used RNA extracted from PBMCs. The sequenced sample was peripheral blood mononuclear cells (PBMCs), obtained when the disease was refractory, from a patient treated with antithyroid drugs. Receptors originate from a female donor with Graves disease.

This clonotype was recorded at least ten times. This CDR3 is CASRQGGSTEAFF. CDR3 nucleotide sequence: TGTGCCAGCAGACAAGGGGGCAGTACTGAAGCTTTCTTT. V is TRBV2 and J is TRBJ1-1; 7 positions match TRBD1. The CDR3 extends over 13 amino acids. After removal of 6 bases from V and 5 bases from J, the junction contained 6 bases not matched to a gene. Germline CDR1 SNHLY, CDR2 FYNNEI. The whole variable domain, filled in from reference TRBV2 and TRBJ1-1, reads EPEVTQTPSHQVTQMGQEVILRCVPISNHLYFYWYRQILGQKVEFLVSFYNNEISEKSEIFDDQFSVERPDGSNFTLKIRSTKLEDSAMYFCASRQGGSTEAFFGQGTRLTVV.

This clonotype was picked up a small number of times. The V call is TRBV14, the J call TRBJ1-1, with unresolved D. Looked up from germline, CDR1 is SGHDN and CDR2 is FVKESK. The CDR3 sequence is 12 residues long. Between the trimmed V and J ends, which lost 1 base and 9 bases, there was a span of 9 bases. The CDR3 protein is CASSQVGGQAFF. CDR3 coding DNA: TGTGCCAGCAGCCAAGTTGGAGGGCAAGCTTTCTTT.

The V gene is TRBV7-9, the J gene TRBJ2-7, with a possible D match to TRBD2 (7 bases). The germline gives CDR1 SEHNR, CDR2 FQNEAQ (reference sequence). The V and J ends lost 5 bases and 10 bases respectively, with 15 bases between them. The CDR3 is 12 amino acids. The chain's CDR3 is CASSRGGAGQYF. Here the CDR3 DNA reads TGTGCCAGCAGCCGTGGGGGGGCCGGCCAGTACTTC. Based on the CDR3 plus reference TRBV7-9 and TRBJ2-7, the full variable domain is DTGVSQNPRHKITKRGQNVTFRCDPISEHNRLYWYRQTLGQGPEFLTYFQNEAQLEKSRLLSDRFSAERPKGSFSTLEIQRTEQGDSAMYLCASSRGGAGQYFGPGTRLTVT.

This clonotype was counted ten times or more. The rearrangement uses TRBV12-3 or TRBV12-4 and TRBJ2-5, with D perhaps matching TRBD1 or TRBD2 (5 bases each). The CDR3 has 13 amino acids. Trimming stripped 6 bases from V and 1 base from J, with 9 bases between. The CDR3 DNA sequence: TGTGCCAGCAGCCCCGGGACCCAAGAGACCCAGTACTTC. Its protein product is CASSPGTQETQYF.

A remark on this clonotype: A much larger clone is a single base away; this may be a read error. The missing conserved phenylalanine or tryptophan at the end of this CDR3 makes a read error likely. The rearrangement uses TRBV20-1 and TRBJ2-5; D is unresolved. The length of the CDR3 is 11 residues. Germline values: CDR1 DFQATT, CDR2 SNEGSKA (reference sequence). The V end was cut by 6 bases, the J end by 5 bases, with 10 bases between. The DNA of the CDR3 is TGCAGTGCCCCGAACCCGGAGACCCAGTACTCC. It specifies CSAPNPETQYS.

This chain connects TRBV19 to TRBJ2-1; 9 positions match TRBD2. Losses at the gene ends were 4 bases for V and 4 bases for J; bases not matched to a gene: 5. This CDR3 is built from 15 residues. CDR1 is LNHDA, CDR2 SQIVND, per germline (reference sequence). The CDR3 sequence: CASSKASGTYNEQFF. The DNA for the CDR3 is TGTGCCAGTAGTAAGGCTAGCGGGACGTACAATGAGCAGTTCTTC.

In its sample, this clonotype was seen a few times. The V call is TRBV28, the J call TRBJ2-7; a weak D match, TRBD2 (6 bases). This CDR3 comprises 15 residues. Germline V lookup: CDR1 MDHEN, CDR2 SYDVKM. V dropped 4 bases and J dropped 2 bases, with 15 bases sitting between them. CDR3 bases: TGTGCCAGCAGTTCCTCTAGCGCCTTACCCTACGAGCAGTACTTC. Translating it yields CASSSSSALPYEQYF.

There are many counts of this clonotype. The chain uses TRBV3-1 and TRBJ1-1; D is uncertain. Germline CDR1 is LGHDT and CDR2 is YNNKEL (reference sequence). The CDR3 contains 13 residues. With 1 base removed from V and 11 bases from J, the gap between germline ends came to 14 bases. CDR3 region: CASSQVEQLQAFF. CDR3 coding DNA: TGTGCCAGCAGCCAAGTGGAACAGCTCCAGGCTTTCTTT. Based on the CDR3 plus reference TRBV3-1 and TRBJ1-1, the full variable domain is DTAVSQTPKYLVTQMGNDKSIKCEQNLGHDTMYWYKQDSKKFLKIMFSYNNKELIINETVPNRFSPKSPDKAHLNLHINSLELGDSAVYFCASSQVEQLQAFFGQGTRLTVV.

The chain is built from TRBV5-1 and TRBJ1-1, with 7 bases fitting TRBD1. J was trimmed by 5 bases and V by 3 bases; bases with no gene match: 10. This CDR3 contains 15 residues. From germline, CDR1 is SGHRS and CDR2 YFSETQ. In DNA, the CDR3 is TGCGCCAGCAGCTACGTTGAGGGGGCCTGGACTGAAGCTTTCTTT. This translates into CASSYVEGAWTEAFF.

This clonotype was recorded a few times. The chain uses TRBV19 and TRBJ2-7, with D possibly matching TRBD1 (6 bases). This CDR3 region has 14 residues. Trimming shortened V by 5 bases and J by 6 bases, and 17 bases separated the two germline ends. Germline-derived CDR1 and CDR2 are LNHDA and SQIVND (reference sequence). This CDR3 is CASSLDSGSGEQYF. CDR3 bases: TGTGCCAGTAGTTTGGACAGCGGATCTGGCGAGCAGTACTTC. Full variable domain (missing parts from reference TRBV19 and TRBJ2-7): DGGITQSPKYLFRKEGQNVTLSCEQNLNHDAMYWYRQDPGQGLRLIYYSQIVNDFQKGDIAEGYSVSREKKESFPLTVTSAQKNPTAFYLCASSLDSGSGEQYFGPGTRLTVT.